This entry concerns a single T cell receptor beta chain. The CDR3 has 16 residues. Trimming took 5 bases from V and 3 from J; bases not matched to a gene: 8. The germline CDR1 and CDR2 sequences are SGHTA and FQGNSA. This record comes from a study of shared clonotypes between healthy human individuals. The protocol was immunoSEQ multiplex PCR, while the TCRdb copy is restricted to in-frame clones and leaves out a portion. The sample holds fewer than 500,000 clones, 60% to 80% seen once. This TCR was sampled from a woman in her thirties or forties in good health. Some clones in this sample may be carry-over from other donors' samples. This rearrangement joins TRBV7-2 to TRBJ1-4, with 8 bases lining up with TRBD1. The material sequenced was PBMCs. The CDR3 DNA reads TGTGCCAGCAGCCGATCAGGGGGCGCGTCTAATGAAAAACTGTTTTTT. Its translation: CASSRSGGASNEKLFF.